The sequence of this T cell receptor beta chain was determined in a study of immune cell composition in non-small cell lung cancer. The assay was immunoSEQ multiplex PCR, and TCRdb's table has in-frame clones only and misses some. The sample lists roughly 3,100 clones, about two thirds occurring once. Normal lung sampling was at least 3 cm from the tumour, as distant as possible. The source material was non-adjacent lung tissue. This receptor was obtained from a human donor with non-small cell lung cancer.

CDR3 residues: CASSIREPGGNTEAFF. CDR3 DNA sequence: TGTGCCAGTAGTATAAGGGAGCCCGGTGGGAACACTGAAGCTTTCTTT. This chain links TRBV19 with TRBJ1-1; D unclear. V was trimmed by 2 bases and J by 1 base, leaving 14 bases between them. The CDR3 extends over 16 amino acids. In germline, CDR1 is LNHDA, CDR2 SQIVND (reference sequence). Variable domain in full (rest from reference TRBV19 and TRBJ1-1): DGGITQSPKYLFRKEGQNVTLSCEQNLNHDAMYWYRQDPGQGLRLIYYSQIVNDFQKGDIAEGYSVSREKKESFPLTVTSAQKNPTAFYLCASSIREPGGNTEAFFGQGTRLTVV.